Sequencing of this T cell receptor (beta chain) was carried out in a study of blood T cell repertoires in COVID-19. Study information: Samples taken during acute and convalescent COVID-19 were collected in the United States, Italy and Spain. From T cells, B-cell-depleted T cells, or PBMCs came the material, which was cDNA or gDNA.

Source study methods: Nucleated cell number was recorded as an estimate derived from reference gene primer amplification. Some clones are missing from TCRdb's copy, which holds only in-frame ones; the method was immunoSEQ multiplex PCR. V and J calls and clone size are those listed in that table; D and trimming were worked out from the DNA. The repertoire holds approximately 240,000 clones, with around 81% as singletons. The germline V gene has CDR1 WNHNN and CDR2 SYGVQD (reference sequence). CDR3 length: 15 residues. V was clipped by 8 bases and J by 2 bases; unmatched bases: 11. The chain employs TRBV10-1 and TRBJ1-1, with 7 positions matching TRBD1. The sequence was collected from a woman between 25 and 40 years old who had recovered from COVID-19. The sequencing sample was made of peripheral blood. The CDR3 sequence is CASLQGSPGNTEAFF. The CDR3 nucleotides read TGCGCCAGCCTACAGGGGTCGCCCGGCAACACTGAAGCTTTCTTT.